This T cell receptor (beta chain) is from a study of post-analysis software for immune sequencing data. This clonotype was seen at least ten times. No antigen is known for it. Study-wide results and caveats: TRBV segments more frequent in patients than in controls numbered five and included TRBV5-6, TRBV5-1 and TRBV20-1. Normalized Chao1 diversity was significantly lower in multiple sclerosis patients than in controls.

V lost 5 bases to trimming and J lost 8 bases; unmatched junction nucleotides: 24. The CDR3 extends over 19 amino acids. Germline V gives CDR1 SGHTA, CDR2 FQGNSA. Unique molecular identifiers were carried by the TCR beta cDNA libraries. MiXCR, applied by TCRdb to the PCR reads, yields one record per CDR3 protein. Of 750,000 to 950,000 distinct CDR3 sequences listed, more than 45% are singletons. The genes are TRBV7-2 and TRBJ2-1; 7 bases align to TRBD2. The sequence was collected from a girl between 5 and 17 years old with multiple sclerosis. The sequenced sample consisted of blood. CDR3 loop: CASSLGPAGVAVGVDEQFF. For the CDR3, the DNA is TGTGCCAGCAGCCTAGGCCCTGCGGGAGTGGCTGTTGGGGTCGATGAGCAGTTCTTC.